This entry is about one T cell receptor (beta chain). The antigen this receptor binds is unknown. Base qualities are not recorded, but no much larger clone differs from it by a single base. The entry originates in a study of blood T cells in healthy people across ages (dated by TCRdb to between 2015 and 2017). About the investigation overall: In model experiments, template switching captured about one uniquely barcoded TCR beta cDNA molecule for every two T cells. The study measured age-related changes in TCR beta repertoire diversity using deep sequencing normalized with unique cDNA molecular identifiers. Donors were grouped into four age groups: young (average approximately 15 years), middle-aged (39), aged (62) and long-lived (around 82). To avoid experimental bias, donors of different ages were randomly spread across the sequencing lanes. For two donors (one aged 18 to 30 and one aged 80 or older), the study analyzed two additional independent replicas of 1 million unique cDNA reads from the same blood draw. The full study reports these points: Observed TCR beta diversity per million T cells fell roughly linearly with age, and a significant reduction was already apparent by age around 36. There was a strong correlation between observed TCR beta diversity and the percentage of naive T cells measured by flow cytometry. Conclusive comparison of naive and antigen-experienced compartments was prevented by the profiling of bulk unsorted PBMCs. Donor CMV infection status was unknown, potentially confounding age-related changes in expanded clonotypes. Estimates of total diversity from one million sequenced T cells were regarded as lower bounds and underestimates. Compared with the aged group, the long-lived group had more naive CD4+ T cells, fewer expanded clones and increased TCR diversity, a pattern suggesting age selection.

Donors were a few dozen systemically healthy Caucasian individuals from Russia aged 6 to 90 years. Each donor gave approximately 10 milliliters of peripheral blood, collected into EDTA-treated Vacutainer tubes. Ficoll-Paque density-gradient centrifugation was used to isolate PBMCs, with at least 6 million per sample. Total RNA was extracted from PBMCs with Trizol reagent, with at least 5 micrograms obtained per sample. For every donor, an aliquot of PBMCs went through flow cytometry to measure the percentages of naive CD45RAhigh/CD27high T cells. Libraries were constructed by 5' RACE. For sequencing, an Illumina HiSeq 2500 was employed. The second PCR ran for roughly 7 to 12 cycles and used a J-beta primer mix along with a sample-barcoded 5' primer. A unique molecular identifier was introduced onto each TCR beta cDNA molecule by a template-switch 5' adaptor carrying 12 random nucleotides. Each sample yielded at least 2.5 million CDR3-containing paired-end reads. First-strand cDNA was synthesized from all RNA with the Mint cDNA synthesis kit, primed by a TRBC-specific oligonucleotide. After uracil-DNA glycosylase treatment, a first 18-cycle PCR used universal primers M1SS and BC2_uni_R on all cDNA. The source study handled its data this way. Each sample was normalized by randomly selecting 1 million high-quality reads, each carrying a distinct molecular identifier. Reads with shared molecular identifiers were discarded instead of being binned into consensus sequences. MiTCR, with a Q25 quality threshold and the strictest error-elimination algorithm, was used for CDR3 identification, clonotype clustering and error correction. Lower-bound total TCR beta diversity was estimated with a nonparametric unseen species model using Euler transformation. TCRdb reanalyzed the raw reads on its own, using fastp at Q25 for trimming and MiXCR for clone calling, and kept in-frame beta chains. Rows with one shared CDR3 protein collapse into an entry with the most common genes and DNA. None of the V and J calls come from the authors' own analysis; TCRdb made them. Present in this sample are over a million distinct CDR3 sequences, 55% to 75% of which were seen just once. The ten largest account for 5% to 7% of the sample.

Ends trimmed: V by 4 bases, J by 3 bases; bases unmatched to a gene: 9. The CDR1 and CDR2 encoded by the germline V gene are LGHNT and FRNRAP. The CDR3 holds 16 amino acids from the cysteine to the phenylalanine. The CDR3 DNA has 48 bases and is translated from base 1. The sequenced sample consisted of blood. This clonotype originated in a man aged 18 to 30 in good health. The chain joins TRBV12-5 to TRBJ2-3, with 8 middle bases fitting TRBD1. The DNA is as follows: TGTGCTAGTGGTTCACCGGGACAGGCAAATACAGATACGCAGTATTTT. Translation gives CASGSPGQANTDTQYF.